What follows describes a single TCR beta chain. This receptor's antigen is unknown. Per-base quality was not reported, and no clone a single base away is much larger than it. The cohort was made up of approximately 670 healthy bone marrow donors. Cohort members were all nominally healthy when sampled, although unrecorded immune exposures were likely present. The donor was CMV seronegative and belonged to the group of 352 seronegative cohort members. A peripheral blood sample was collected from each donor, and TCR beta sequencing was performed on peripheral blood mononuclear cells. The Qiagen DNeasy Blood Extraction Kit was used to extract genomic DNA from the blood cell samples. Libraries were made using the immunoSEQ multiplex PCR assay. For the multiplex PCR, a mixture combining 60 forward primers for TCR Vbeta segments and 13 reverse primers for TCR Jbeta segments was used. A multiplex PCR assay on genomic DNA amplified the CDR3 region of rearranged TCR beta genes. Amplified TCR beta libraries were sequenced as 87-base-pair reads on the Illumina HiSeq System. On the study's bioinformatics: In a later analysis, some 80 million unique TCR beta chains were counted across the roughly 670 repertoires, and around 11 million of these chains were shared by at least two donors. Raw reads were error-corrected and collapsed into unique sequences with a nearest-neighbor algorithm that merged closely related sequences to remove PCR and sequencing errors. CDR3 sequences were aligned to IMGT reference sequences to assign V, D and J gene segments. For a sequence to be retained, a match of at least six nucleotides was required to both a V gene segment and a J gene segment. A rearrangement was called productive if the CDR3 had no stop codons and remained in frame with V and J, and every other rearrangement was called non-productive. CDR3 was defined according to IMGT convention as the region running from the second conserved V-encoded cysteine to the conserved J-encoded phenylalanine. In an earlier analysis of roughly 610 of the donors, sequences lacking an unambiguous match to a single V gene segment were excluded. In an earlier analysis of approximately 590 of the donors, a V segment was called functional when productive rearrangements were above 56.7%, and segregating when the standard deviation between donors exceeded 5%. To diagnose cytomegalovirus status from the catalog of TCR beta chain sequences, a statistical classification framework was built. A later analysis assigned V and J genes by comparing TCR nucleotide sequences with IMGT/GENE-DB human TR gene sequences. A later analysis assigned CDR3 sequences and most-parsimonious VDJ recombination scenarios with the TCRdist pipeline. In a later analysis, each TCR beta chain was defined by its CDR3 amino acid sequence together with its V-gene family, and reads without a unique V-gene family were excluded. A later analysis removed roughly 590 highly shared, low-generation-probability nucleotide sequences to deal with suspected cross-contamination and a sequencing artifact. In a later analysis, a clonal expansion index for each public chain was calculated from normalized within-repertoire ranks of inferred template counts. A later analysis computed generation probabilities with a VDJ recombination model fitted to out-of-frame rearrangements, and checked the results against IGoR. In a later analysis, TCR-TCR, TCR-HLA and TCR-CMV co-occurrence was scored with hypergeometric tests, and a repertoire-size bias correction was applied to TCR pairs. To estimate false discovery rates, a later analysis permuted the HLA or CMV assignments 20 times. In a later analysis, co-occurring TCRs were grouped using DBSCAN, and TCRdist sequence similarity was added for clustering within HLA-allele-positive subsets. For co-occurrence clustering, repertoires with fewer than 30,000 or more than 120,000 public chains were excluded, along with four or five repertoires with anomalous nucleotide sharing. Held by TCRdb, this immuneACCESS table contains in-frame sequences only and omits some clones. Under half of the omission traces to an unresolved V gene where checked; the cause of the rest is unknown. The DNA was the basis for D and trimming; V, J and clone size are from that table. A total of about 180,000 clones appear in this sample, 77% of them only once. The ten biggest clones cover about 1.5% of the sample.

The CDR3 runs 15 amino acids, cysteine and phenylalanine included. Kept here is only the CDR3 DNA, which spans 45 bases and is read in frame from base 1. Deletion took 2 bases off V and 1 base off J, with a span of 11 bases between the germline ends. The germline V gene gives CDR1 as SGHDN and CDR2 as FVKESK. The entry originates in a study of cytomegalovirus exposure and HLA in healthy donors (dated by TCRdb to 2017 to 2019). Study-wide context: An earlier analysis of roughly 570 of the donors reported about 260 Gb of sequence data and around 100 million unique TCR beta sequences obtained from about 170 million T cells. Approximately 300 gigabases of sequencing data and 70 million to 95 million unique TCR sequences made up an early release that covered roughly 670 HLA-typed donors. Among the roughly 390 genotyped donors, approximately 81% belonged to the genetic ancestry cluster associated with self-reported Caucasian donors. The study aimed to test whether signatures of past pathogen exposure could be identified by cataloging public T cell receptors. The study profiled the T cell repertoires of 500 to 800 subjects by immunosequencing and related them to cytomegalovirus serostatus. In addition to the first cohort of about 650 subjects, a separate validation cohort of around 110 different subjects was used. To predict cytomegalovirus infection status, the study brought together high-throughput TCR immunosequencing, statistical association of individual TCRs with disease status, and machine learning. In a later analysis, previously published TCR beta repertoires from more than 500 donors were re-analyzed and high-resolution HLA genotyping was added so that TCR occurrence patterns could be studied. Rather than drawing on any new phenotypic data, the later analysis identified candidate immune exposures from TCR beta sequences and the way those sequences occurred across donors. An earlier analysis of roughly 580 of the donors used high-throughput TCR beta sequencing to judge whether each TCR beta V gene segment behaved as functional or pseudogenic. Alongside the repertoire data, information on donor age, sex, ethnicity and CMV serostatus was compiled. A later genetic analysis took genome-wide SNP genotypes for about 55% of the roughly 700 donors and used that subset as a discovery cohort. All discovery cohort repertoires had been generated using a single sequencing platform. Class I and class II HLA loci were covered by the typing at four-digit resolution. The number of donors typed differed by locus, with about 629-640 for A, B, C, DRB1 and DQB1, 522 for DQA1, 600 to 610 for DPA1, and roughly 450 for DPB1. Five DR-DQ haplotypes were handled as single units for association and clustering, since linkage in the cohort was strong. Across 398 genotyped donors of the cohort, an average of roughly 200,000 unique TCR beta nucleotide sequences per donor were sequenced, and 15% to 20% of those sequences were non-productive. Overall study results and their limits: Some IMGT-functional V segments, including TRBV6-2 and TRBV6-3, could not be told apart with the 87-base-pair reads, so those segments were excluded. At a false discovery rate of 0.05, a later analysis linked 16,951 TCR beta sequences to specific HLA alleles. Compared with the 666-donor mean, donors in an Asian-associated ancestry cluster had fewer N-insertions in productive TCRs, according to a later genetic analysis. In a later analysis, the rate of TCR association differed among HLA loci, with DRB1 alleles having the most associated TCRs and HLA-C alleles having the fewest. While some public TCRs were present in many individuals, most TCR sequences turned up only very rarely across donors. In a later analysis, most CMV-associated TCR beta chains were found to appear HLA-restricted, with HLA associations seemingly driven largely by CMV exposure. Sequencing depth was assumed to be roughly uniform across donors in the presence/absence analyses, though that assumption may not hold. Cytomegalovirus status was reported to be diagnosed by the classifier with high specificity and sensitivity in both the original and validation cohorts. In a later analysis, HLA-associated TCR beta chains showed more clonal expansion and lower generation probabilities than non-associated chains that were equally common. V-gene and J-gene trimming of TCR beta chains was associated with a missense DCLRE1C variant in a later genetic analysis, and the association was replicated in an independent cohort. Assigning TCR associations to individual alleles was difficult when HLA alleles, especially DR and DQ, strongly co-occurred. The sequencing pipeline was judged likely to have produced a cluster of highly shared sequence variants as a technical artifact. A total of some 180 TCR beta chains were listed by the study as associated with cytomegalovirus. An earlier analysis of several hundred of the donors showed that most TCR beta V segments appeared in productive rearrangements either about 87% or about 30% of the time, which broadly matched IMGT annotations. Linkage disequilibrium might explain the correlated functional status among segregating V segments, but an unknown experimental factor could not be ruled out. Because some donors lacked HLA typing at each locus, the association tests relied only on the typed subset. A further reported finding was that TCR beta sequences accurately predicted the HLA-A and HLA-B alleles for most subjects in the first cohort. Immune exposure information for the cohort was limited to CMV serostatus. It was suggested by the authors that the approach could potentially be generalized to other disease states and immunological phenotypes. Because counts were too low, roughly 17 rarely observed V segments, including chromosome 9 orphons, were left out of the earlier analysis of some 600 of the donors. The cohort was sequenced for TCR beta chains only, and without alpha or paired-chain data the features that could be detected were limited. A few of the identified cytomegalovirus-associated TCR beta chains were confirmed in vitro to be specific for cytomegalovirus antigens. According to a later analysis, parvovirus B19, influenza, CMV and Epstein-Barr virus appeared linked to several top co-occurrence clusters.

The rearranged segments are TRBV14 and TRBJ1-1; the D gene is perhaps TRBD1, from 5 matching bases. Sample: PBMCs. The TCR was taken from a man aged 18 to 29 in good health and CMV-seronegative. The CDR3 protein: CASSQMRGPNTEAFF. The DNA sequence is as follows: TGTGCCAGCAGCCAAATGCGGGGACCGAACACTGAAGCTTTCTTT.